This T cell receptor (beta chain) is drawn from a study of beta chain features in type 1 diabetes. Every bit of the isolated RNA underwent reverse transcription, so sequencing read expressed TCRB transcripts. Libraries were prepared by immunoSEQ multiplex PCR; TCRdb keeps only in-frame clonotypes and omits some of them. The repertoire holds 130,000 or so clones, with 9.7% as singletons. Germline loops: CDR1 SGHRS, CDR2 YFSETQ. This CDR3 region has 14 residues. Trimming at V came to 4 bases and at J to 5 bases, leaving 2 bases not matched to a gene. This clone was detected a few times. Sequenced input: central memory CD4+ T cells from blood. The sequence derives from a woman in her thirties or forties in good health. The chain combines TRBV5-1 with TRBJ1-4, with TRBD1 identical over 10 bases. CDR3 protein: CASSRTGGNEKLFF. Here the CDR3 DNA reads TGCGCCAGCAGCCGGACAGGGGGAAATGAAAAACTGTTTTTT.